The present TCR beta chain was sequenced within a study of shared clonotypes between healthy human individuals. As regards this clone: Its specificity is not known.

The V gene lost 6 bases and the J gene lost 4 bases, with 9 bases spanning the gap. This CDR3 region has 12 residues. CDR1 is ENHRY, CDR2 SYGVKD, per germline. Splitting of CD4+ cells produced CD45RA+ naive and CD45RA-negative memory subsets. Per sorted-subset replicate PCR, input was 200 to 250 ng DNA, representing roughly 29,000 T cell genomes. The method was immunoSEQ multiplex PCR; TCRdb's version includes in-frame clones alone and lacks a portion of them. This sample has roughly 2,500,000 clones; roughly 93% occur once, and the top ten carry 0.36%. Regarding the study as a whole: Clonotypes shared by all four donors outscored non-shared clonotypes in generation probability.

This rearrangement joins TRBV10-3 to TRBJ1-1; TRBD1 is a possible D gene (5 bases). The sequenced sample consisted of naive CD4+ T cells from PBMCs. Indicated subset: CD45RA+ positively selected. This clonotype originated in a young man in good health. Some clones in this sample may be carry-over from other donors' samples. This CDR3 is CAIRTAGTEAFF. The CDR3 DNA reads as TGTGCCATCAGGACAGCGGGCACTGAAGCTTTCTTT.